This TCR beta chain was sequenced for a study of cytomegalovirus exposure and HLA in healthy donors. A note on this clone: Its antigen is undetermined.

The CDR3 is 15 residues long. Trimming shortened V by 1 base and J by 8 bases, and 14 bases separated the two germline ends. Germline V gene lookup returns CDR1 MNHNS and CDR2 SASEGT. Assay used: immunoSEQ multiplex PCR; TCRdb lists only in-frame clones, some missing. This table has 150,000 to 180,000 clones, 80% to 90% appearing once. General study results and limits: TCR clusters originating in the first cohort tended to co-occur in the roughly 130 validation repertoires, according to a later analysis. Both high specificity and high sensitivity reportedly marked the classifier's diagnosis of cytomegalovirus status.

The rearrangement links TRBV6-1 to TRBJ1-4; possible D gene TRBD1, 5 bases. This clonotype was sampled from a man younger than 35 in good health and CMV-seropositive. The specimen sequenced was PBMCs. In nucleotides, the CDR3 is TGTGCCAGCAGTGAAGTTGGGGGGTTTGAAGAAAAACTGTTTTTT. It codes for CASSEVGGFEEKLFF.